A selection of T cell receptor beta chains follows, all from one sample in a study of blood T cell repertoires in COVID-19. Data came from immunoSEQ multiplex PCR; TCRdb stores just in-frame clones and leaves some out. Of 310,000 or so clones in the sample, approximately 91% were seen once. Material: peripheral blood. The origin of the receptors is a woman in her twenties or thirties with COVID-19, enrolled during active disease. Both conserved end residues are part of each CDR3. D genes are given only for firm matches. Clone sizes are given selectively: once, few, many, or a class where the clone is expanded.

clone_size: -
d_call: -
v_call: TRBV6-5
j_call: TRBJ1-4
cdr3_aa: CASQTVTATNEKLFF
cdr3_nt: TGTGCCAGCCAGACAGTGACAGCAACTAATGAAAAACTGTTTTTT

clone_size: -
d_call: TRBD1
v_call: TRBV6-2/TRBV6-3
j_call: TRBJ1-6
cdr3_aa: CASSGDSGSSPLHF
cdr3_nt: TGTGCCAGCAGTGGGGACAGTGGAAGTTCACCCCTCCACTTT

clone_size: few
d_call: -
v_call: TRBV12-3/TRBV12-4
j_call: TRBJ1-1
cdr3_aa: CASSFDSNTEAFF
cdr3_nt: TGTGCCAGCAGTTTCGACAGTAACACTGAAGCTTTCTTT

clone_size: -
d_call: -
v_call: TRBV18
j_call: TRBJ1-4
cdr3_aa: CASSPPGTPEKLFF
cdr3_nt: TGTGCCAGCTCGCCCCCGGGGACTCCTGAAAAACTGTTTTTT

clone_size: -
d_call: -
v_call: TRBV7-3
j_call: TRBJ2-1
cdr3_aa: CASSVQGGREQFF
cdr3_nt: TGTGCCAGCAGCGTACAGGGTGGGCGTGAGCAGTTCTTC

clone_size: once
d_call: TRBD2
v_call: TRBV9
j_call: TRBJ2-2
cdr3_aa: CASSVDRGAGELFF
cdr3_nt: TGTGCCAGCAGCGTAGACCGGGGGGCCGGGGAGCTGTTTTTT

clone_size: -
d_call: TRBD1
v_call: TRBV27
j_call: TRBJ2-7
cdr3_aa: CASSFRSGTGWEQYF
cdr3_nt: TGTGCCAGCAGTTTCCGGTCCGGGACAGGTTGGGAGCAGTACTTC

clone_size: -
d_call: -
v_call: TRBV14
j_call: TRBJ2-5
cdr3_aa: CASSQDGEETQYF
cdr3_nt: TGTGCCAGCAGCCAAGATGGGGAGGAGACCCAGTACTTC

clone_size: -
d_call: -
v_call: TRBV7-2
j_call: TRBJ1-2
cdr3_aa: CASSLGRGMVDGYTF
cdr3_nt: TGTGCCAGCAGCTTAGGCAGGGGAATGGTCGATGGCTACACCTTC

clone_size: -
d_call: TRBD2
v_call: TRBV3-1/TRBV3-2
j_call: TRBJ2-1
cdr3_aa: CASSPLTSGYNEQFF
cdr3_nt: TGTGCCAGCAGCCCGCTGACTAGCGGATACAATGAGCAGTTCTTC

clone_size: -
d_call: TRBD1
v_call: TRBV20-1
j_call: TRBJ2-7
cdr3_aa: CSAREGQGTYEQYF
cdr3_nt: TGCAGCGCTCGTGAGGGACAGGGAACCTACGAGCAGTACTTC

clone_size: -
d_call: -
v_call: TRBV3-1/TRBV3-2
j_call: TRBJ1-4
cdr3_aa: CASSQGAGWEKLFF
cdr3_nt: TGTGCCAGCAGCCAAGGGGCAGGGTGGGAAAAACTGTTTTTT

clone_size: once
d_call: TRBD1
v_call: TRBV7-3
j_call: TRBJ2-1
cdr3_aa: CASSRGGEGRQFF
cdr3_nt: TGTGCCAGCAGCCGAGGGGGCGAGGGTAGACAGTTCTTC

clone_size: -
d_call: TRBD1
v_call: TRBV6-5
j_call: TRBJ1-2
cdr3_aa: CASSKTGGAGYTF
cdr3_nt: TGTGCCAGCAGTAAGACAGGGGGCGCAGGCTACACCTTC

clone_size: -
d_call: -
v_call: TRBV27
j_call: TRBJ2-5
cdr3_aa: CASSLFQFGQYF
cdr3_nt: TGTGCCAGCAGTTTATTCCAGTTTGGCCAGTACTTC

clone_size: -
d_call: TRBD1
v_call: TRBV28
j_call: TRBJ2-2
cdr3_aa: CASSSGQGSTGELFF
cdr3_nt: TGTGCCAGCAGTTCAGGACAGGGGAGCACCGGGGAGCTGTTTTTT

clone_size: -
d_call: -
v_call: TRBV7-9
j_call: TRBJ2-1
cdr3_aa: CASTRGDYNEQFF
cdr3_nt: TGTGCCAGCACCCGCGGGGATTACAATGAGCAGTTCTTC

clone_size: few
d_call: -
v_call: TRBV4-1
j_call: TRBJ2-1
cdr3_aa: CASGPPRDEQFF
cdr3_nt: TGCGCCAGCGGTCCACCCCGGGATGAGCAGTTCTTC

clone_size: -
d_call: -
v_call: TRBV10-3
j_call: TRBJ1-3
cdr3_aa: CAIRGDTSGNTIYF
cdr3_nt: TGTGCCATCCGAGGGGACACCTCTGGAAACACCATATATTTT

clone_size: -
d_call: TRBD1
v_call: TRBV7-3
j_call: TRBJ2-7
cdr3_aa: CASSLAPGGSNEQYF
cdr3_nt: TGTGCCAGCAGCTTGGCGCCAGGGGGTTCGAACGAGCAGTACTTC

clone_size: -
d_call: TRBD1
v_call: TRBV6-2/TRBV6-3
j_call: TRBJ1-5
cdr3_aa: CASSRGTGNQPQHF
cdr3_nt: TGTGCCAGCAGCCGCGGGACAGGCAATCAGCCCCAGCATTTT

clone_size: -
d_call: -
v_call: TRBV27
j_call: TRBJ1-3
cdr3_aa: CASSTAGFSGNTIYF
cdr3_nt: TGTGCCAGCAGCACTGCAGGGTTCTCTGGAAACACCATATATTTT

clone_size: -
d_call: -
v_call: TRBV6-2/TRBV6-3
j_call: TRBJ2-2
cdr3_aa: CASSYSLATGELFF
cdr3_nt: TGTGCCAGCAGTTACTCGTTGGCCACCGGGGAGCTGTTTTTT

clone_size: -
d_call: TRBD1
v_call: TRBV5-1
j_call: TRBJ1-4
cdr3_aa: CASSTTDRGREKLFF
cdr3_nt: TGCGCCAGCAGCACCACGGACAGGGGGCGCGAAAAACTGTTTTTT

clone_size: -
d_call: -
v_call: TRBV4-2
j_call: TRBJ1-5
cdr3_aa: CASSQGLQGTQHF
cdr3_nt: TGTGCCAGCAGCCAAGGGTTACAGGGAACCCAGCATTTT

clone_size: -
d_call: TRBD1
v_call: TRBV7-7
j_call: TRBJ2-5
cdr3_aa: CASSKGATGEETQYF
cdr3_nt: TGTGCTAGCAGCAAAGGGGCGACAGGGGAAGAGACCCAGTACTTC

clone_size: -
d_call: TRBD2
v_call: TRBV19
j_call: TRBJ2-2
cdr3_aa: CASRATSGNTGELFF
cdr3_nt: TGTGCCAGTAGGGCGACTAGCGGAAACACCGGGGAGCTGTTTTTT

clone_size: few
d_call: -
v_call: TRBV5-1
j_call: TRBJ2-5
cdr3_aa: CASTNPTSKETQYF
cdr3_nt: TGCGCCAGCACCAATCCCACTAGTAAGGAGACCCAGTACTTC

clone_size: -
d_call: -
v_call: TRBV6-2/TRBV6-3
j_call: TRBJ2-7
cdr3_aa: CASSNGGYEQYF
cdr3_nt: TGTGCCAGCAGTAACGGGGGCTACGAGCAGTACTTC

clone_size: -
d_call: -
v_call: TRBV19
j_call: TRBJ2-2
cdr3_aa: CASSIWVDRNTGELFF
cdr3_nt: TGTGCCAGTAGTATATGGGTGGACAGGAACACCGGGGAGCTGTTTTTT

clone_size: -
d_call: TRBD2
v_call: TRBV11-2
j_call: TRBJ2-7
cdr3_aa: CASSAGLAETYEQYF
cdr3_nt: TGTGCCAGCAGCGCGGGACTAGCGGAAACCTACGAGCAGTACTTC

clone_size: once
d_call: TRBD1
v_call: TRBV7-6
j_call: TRBJ1-2
cdr3_aa: CASSLGTGGYGYTF
cdr3_nt: TGTGCCAGCAGCCTTGGGACAGGGGGCTATGGCTACACCTTC

clone_size: once
d_call: -
v_call: TRBV3-1/TRBV3-2
j_call: TRBJ1-4
cdr3_aa: CASSPDVYRLNSEKLFF
cdr3_nt: TGTGCCAGCAGCCCTGATGTGTACAGGCTGAATAGTGAAAAACTGTTTTTT

clone_size: once
d_call: -
v_call: TRBV30
j_call: TRBJ2-5
cdr3_aa: CAWGLVETQYF
cdr3_nt: TGTGCCTGGGGCCTAGTCGAGACCCAGTACTTC

clone_size: -
d_call: -
v_call: TRBV30
j_call: TRBJ1-2
cdr3_aa: CAWMRASVYGYTF
cdr3_nt: TGTGCCTGGATGAGGGCGTCCGTCTATGGCTACACCTTC

clone_size: -
d_call: -
v_call: TRBV9
j_call: TRBJ1-1
cdr3_aa: CASSITGGRFEAFF
cdr3_nt: TGTGCCAGCAGCATTACCGGGGGACGGTTTGAAGCTTTCTTT

clone_size: -
d_call: -
v_call: TRBV7-9
j_call: TRBJ1-4
cdr3_aa: CASSQSRANEKLFF
cdr3_nt: TGTGCCAGCAGCCAGTCGAGGGCTAATGAAAAACTGTTTTTT

clone_size: -
d_call: TRBD1
v_call: TRBV3-1/TRBV3-2
j_call: TRBJ1-1
cdr3_aa: CASSRGTAEAFF
cdr3_nt: TGTGCCAGCAGCCGCGGGACAGCTGAAGCTTTCTTT

clone_size: -
d_call: TRBD2
v_call: TRBV30
j_call: TRBJ2-7
cdr3_aa: CAWSVTGLPYEQYF
cdr3_nt: TGTGCCTGGAGTGTAACGGGACTACCCTACGAGCAGTACTTC

clone_size: once
d_call: TRBD1
v_call: TRBV9
j_call: TRBJ2-1
cdr3_aa: CASSLGGQDYYNEQFF
cdr3_nt: TGTGCCAGCAGCTTAGGGGGACAGGACTATTACAATGAGCAGTTCTTC

clone_size: -
d_call: TRBD1
v_call: TRBV19
j_call: TRBJ2-6
cdr3_aa: CASTERTGASSGANVLTF
cdr3_nt: TGTGCCAGTACTGAGAGGACAGGGGCCAGCTCTGGGGCCAACGTCCTGACTTTC

clone_size: -
d_call: TRBD2
v_call: TRBV5-1
j_call: TRBJ2-5
cdr3_aa: CASSFSGPQETQYF
cdr3_nt: TGCGCCAGCAGCTTTAGCGGGCCCCAAGAGACCCAGTACTTC

clone_size: -
d_call: -
v_call: TRBV19
j_call: TRBJ1-1
cdr3_aa: CATNSGGTEAFF
cdr3_nt: TGTGCCACCAACAGCGGGGGCACTGAAGCTTTCTTT

clone_size: -
d_call: TRBD2
v_call: TRBV10-3
j_call: TRBJ2-1
cdr3_aa: CAISESLAGGPRGNEQFF
cdr3_nt: TGTGCCATCAGTGAGTCATTAGCGGGAGGGCCTCGGGGAAATGAGCAGTTCTTC

clone_size: -
d_call: -
v_call: TRBV7-9
j_call: TRBJ2-1
cdr3_aa: CASSLGASYNEQFF
cdr3_nt: TGTGCCAGCAGCTTAGGTGCGTCTTACAATGAGCAGTTCTTC

clone_size: -
d_call: -
v_call: TRBV21-1
j_call: TRBJ1-5
cdr3_aa: CASSSRTADNYQPQHF
cdr3_nt: TGTGCCAGCAGCTCGCGGACAGCCGATAACTATCAGCCCCAGCATTTT

clone_size: -
d_call: -
v_call: TRBV27
j_call: TRBJ2-3
cdr3_aa: CASSHIGATDTQYF
cdr3_nt: TGTGCCAGCAGCCATATAGGGGCAACAGATACGCAGTATTTT

clone_size: -
d_call: TRBD2
v_call: TRBV6-4
j_call: TRBJ2-1
cdr3_aa: CASSVGTSGDNEQFF
cdr3_nt: TGTGCCAGCAGCGTCGGGACTAGCGGAGACAATGAGCAGTTCTTC

clone_size: -
d_call: -
v_call: TRBV14
j_call: TRBJ2-5
cdr3_aa: CASSLTSAETQYF
cdr3_nt: TGTGCCAGCAGCCTGACTAGTGCGGAGACCCAGTACTTC

clone_size: -
d_call: -
v_call: TRBV4-2
j_call: TRBJ1-4
cdr3_aa: CASSQVRRDELFF
cdr3_nt: TGTGCCAGCAGCCAAGTCCGGAGGGACGAACTGTTTTTT

clone_size: -
d_call: TRBD1
v_call: TRBV7-2
j_call: TRBJ1-6
cdr3_aa: CASSSSGTGNNSPLHF
cdr3_nt: TGTGCCAGCAGCTCGTCCGGGACAGGCAATAATTCACCCCTCCACTTT

clone_size: once
d_call: -
v_call: TRBV28
j_call: TRBJ1-3
cdr3_aa: CASTRTVVTSGNTIYF
cdr3_nt: TGTGCCAGCACCCGAACGGTCGTCACCTCTGGAAACACCATATATTTT

clone_size: -
d_call: TRBD1
v_call: TRBV18
j_call: TRBJ2-7
cdr3_aa: CASSPNRGRGSEQYF
cdr3_nt: TGTGCCAGCTCACCAAACAGGGGGCGCGGTAGCGAGCAGTACTTC

clone_size: -
d_call: -
v_call: TRBV7-9
j_call: TRBJ1-1
cdr3_aa: CATARSARTEAFF
cdr3_nt: TGTGCCACTGCCAGGTCGGCAAGGACTGAAGCTTTCTTT

clone_size: -
d_call: -
v_call: TRBV5-1
j_call: TRBJ2-2
cdr3_aa: CASSLARQGAGELFF
cdr3_nt: TGCGCCAGCAGCTTGGCCAGGCAAGGGGCCGGGGAGCTGTTTTTT

clone_size: -
d_call: TRBD1
v_call: TRBV19
j_call: TRBJ2-2
cdr3_aa: CASTDRGFGELFF
cdr3_nt: TGTGCCAGCACGGACAGGGGCTTTGGGGAGCTGTTTTTT

clone_size: -
d_call: TRBD1
v_call: TRBV28
j_call: TRBJ2-7
cdr3_aa: CASQILGQGSHEQYF
cdr3_nt: TGTGCCAGCCAAATCTTGGGACAGGGGAGCCACGAGCAGTACTTC

clone_size: -
d_call: -
v_call: TRBV28
j_call: TRBJ2-2
cdr3_aa: CASSFTPGELFF
cdr3_nt: TGTGCCAGCAGTTTCACTCCCGGGGAGCTGTTTTTT

clone_size: -
d_call: TRBD2
v_call: TRBV10-3
j_call: TRBJ2-1
cdr3_aa: CATSGTSGKDEQFF
cdr3_nt: TGTGCCACCTCCGGGACTAGCGGGAAAGATGAGCAGTTCTTC

clone_size: -
d_call: TRBD1
v_call: TRBV7-2
j_call: TRBJ2-7
cdr3_aa: CASSLRTGGSYEQYF
cdr3_nt: TGTGCCAGCAGCCTCAGGACAGGGGGATCCTACGAGCAGTACTTC